This T cell receptor (beta chain) was captured in a study of identical twins. Study findings and constraints: The study found weaker excess twin sharing in beta out-of-frame sequences.

TCRdb reprocessed the 5' RACE reads with MiXCR, giving one entry per CDR3 protein. The repertoire has 420,000 or so distinct CDR3 sequences, about 18% of them found once; the top ten carry 12%. Concerning this clonotype: The target antigen is unknown.

Germline V gene lookup returns CDR1 SGHVS and CDR2 FNYEAQ. The CDR3 spans 14 residues. J lost 6 bases, V lost 2 bases, and 2 bases had no gene match. The receptor was isolated from a man aged 45 to 65 in good health. V is TRBV7-6 and J is TRBJ2-7, with 12 bases that match TRBD2. The sequencing input was naive T cells sorted from blood. The CDR3 sequence is CASSLLLAGGEQYF. The CDR3 region has the DNA TGTGCCAGCAGCTTATTACTAGCGGGGGGCGAGCAGTACTTC.